This T cell receptor beta chain was captured in a study of shared clonotypes between healthy human individuals. Study overall: Serving as donors were two women and three men, whose ages spanned 18 to 49.

The assay ran at deep level. The repertoire was sequenced with immunoSEQ multiplex PCR; TCRdb's copy has only in-frame clones and lacks some. The table has 450,000 to 550,000 clones, more than 65% seen once. Those who donated, Caucasian adults without exception, all lived in Nashville, Tennessee. CDR3 length: 11 residues. V was trimmed by 9 bases and J by 14 bases, leaving 19 bases between them. CDR1 is MDHEN, CDR2 SYDVKM, per germline. The sequencing sample was made of PBMCs. The receptor's source is a middle-aged woman in good health. Some clones in this sample may be carry-over from other donors' samples. This rearrangement joins TRBV28 to TRBJ1-2; a possible D gene is TRBD1 (6 bases). DNA for the CDR3: TGTGCCAGTCAGGGGTTTTTTGCAAGTACCTTC. It yields the protein CASQGFFASTF.